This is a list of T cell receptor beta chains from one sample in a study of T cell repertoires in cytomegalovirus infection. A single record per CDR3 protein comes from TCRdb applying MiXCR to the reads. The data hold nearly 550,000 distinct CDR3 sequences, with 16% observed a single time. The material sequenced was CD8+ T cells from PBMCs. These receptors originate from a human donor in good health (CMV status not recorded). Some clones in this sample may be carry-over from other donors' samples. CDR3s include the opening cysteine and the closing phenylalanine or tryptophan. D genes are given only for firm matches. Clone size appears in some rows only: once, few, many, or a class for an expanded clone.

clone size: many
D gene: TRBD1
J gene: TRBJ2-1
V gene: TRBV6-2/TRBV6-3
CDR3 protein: CASSLTQGAGNEQFF
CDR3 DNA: TGTGCCAGCAGCCTAACCCAGGGGGCGGGTAATGAGCAGTTCTTC

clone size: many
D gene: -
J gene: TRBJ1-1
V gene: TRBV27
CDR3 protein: CASSLSGGNTEAFF
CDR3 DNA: TGTGCCAGCAGCTTAAGTGGGGGGAACACTGAAGCTTTCTTT

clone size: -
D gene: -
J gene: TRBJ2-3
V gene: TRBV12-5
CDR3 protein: CASGPNERSTDTQYF
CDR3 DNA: TGTGCTAGTGGTCCCAATGAGCGGAGCACAGATACGCAGTATTTT

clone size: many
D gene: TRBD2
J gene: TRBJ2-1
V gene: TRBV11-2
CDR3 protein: CASSQGRTSGRYNEQFF
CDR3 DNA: TGTGCCAGCAGCCAAGGGAGGACTAGCGGGAGGTACAATGAGCAGTTCTTC

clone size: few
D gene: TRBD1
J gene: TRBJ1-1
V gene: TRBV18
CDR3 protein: CASSLSTGGVFTEAFF
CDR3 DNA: TGTGCCAGCTCACTTTCGACAGGGGGTGTATTCACTGAAGCTTTCTTT

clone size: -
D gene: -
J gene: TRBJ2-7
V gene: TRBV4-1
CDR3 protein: CASSQDTRGHTYEQYF
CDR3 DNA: TGCGCCAGCAGCCAAGACACGCGCGGGCATACCTACGAGCAGTACTTC

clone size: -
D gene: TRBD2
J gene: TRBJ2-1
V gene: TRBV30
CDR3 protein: CAWSLGTSGTNEQFF
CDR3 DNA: TGTGCCTGGAGCCTGGGGACTAGCGGGACCAATGAGCAGTTCTTC

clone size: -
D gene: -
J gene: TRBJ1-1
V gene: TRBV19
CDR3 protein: CASSIDGGNTEAFF
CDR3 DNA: TGTGCCAGTAGTATAGATGGAGGGAACACTGAAGCTTTCTTT

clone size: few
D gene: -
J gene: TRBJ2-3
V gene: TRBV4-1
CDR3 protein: CASSHTRDASTDTQYF
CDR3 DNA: TGCGCCAGCAGCCACACCAGGGATGCTAGCACAGATACGCAGTATTTT

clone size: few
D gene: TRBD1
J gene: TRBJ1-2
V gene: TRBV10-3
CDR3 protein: CAIDQGDGYTF
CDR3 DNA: TGTGCCATCGACCAGGGGGACGGCTACACCTTC

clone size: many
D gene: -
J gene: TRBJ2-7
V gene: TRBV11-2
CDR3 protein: CASSLPGAYEQYF
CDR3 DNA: TGTGCCAGCAGCTTACCGGGGGCCTACGAGCAGTACTTC

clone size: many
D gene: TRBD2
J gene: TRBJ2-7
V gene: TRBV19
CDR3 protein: CASSIRIRGRGPAGSYEQYF
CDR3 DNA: TGTGCCAGTAGTATAAGGATTCGGGGTCGCGGCCCAGCGGGGTCCTACGAGCAGTACTTC

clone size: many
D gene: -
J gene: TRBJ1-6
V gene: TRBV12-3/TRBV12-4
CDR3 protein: CASSPAGGYNSPLHF
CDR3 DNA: TGTGCCAGCAGTCCAGCGGGCGGCTATAATTCACCCCTCCACTTT

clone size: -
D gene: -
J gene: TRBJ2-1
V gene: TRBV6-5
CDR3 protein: CASSYVGFDSYNEQFF
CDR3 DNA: TGTGCCAGCAGTTACGTAGGGTTCGACTCCTACAATGAGCAGTTCTTC

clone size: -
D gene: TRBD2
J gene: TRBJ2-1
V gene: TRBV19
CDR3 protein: CASQTRGVGDEQFF
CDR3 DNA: TGTGCCAGCCAAACTCGGGGGGTAGGTGATGAGCAGTTCTTC

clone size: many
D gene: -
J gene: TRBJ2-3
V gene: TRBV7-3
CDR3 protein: CASGLLGGRTDTQYF
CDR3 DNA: TGTGCCAGCGGCCTACTGGGGGGCCGGACAGATACGCAGTATTTT

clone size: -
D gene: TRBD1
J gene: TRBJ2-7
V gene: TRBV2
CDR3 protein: CASRGQGMDEQYF
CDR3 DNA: TGTGCCAGCAGGGGACAGGGTATGGACGAGCAGTACTTC

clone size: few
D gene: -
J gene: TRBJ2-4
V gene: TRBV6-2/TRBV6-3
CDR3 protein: CASSPIGQPAWENIQYF
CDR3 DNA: TGTGCCAGCAGTCCTATTGGACAGCCGGCGTGGGAAAACATTCAGTACTTC

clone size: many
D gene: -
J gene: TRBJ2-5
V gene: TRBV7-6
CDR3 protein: CASSWRQERETQYF
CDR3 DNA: TGTGCCAGCAGCTGGAGACAGGAGCGAGAGACCCAGTACTTC

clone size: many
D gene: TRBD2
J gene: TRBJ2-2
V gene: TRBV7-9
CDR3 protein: CASRTSGGTNTGELFF
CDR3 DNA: TGTGCCAGCAGGACTAGCGGGGGCACGAACACCGGGGAGCTGTTTTTT

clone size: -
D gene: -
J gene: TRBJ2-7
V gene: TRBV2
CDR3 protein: CASSGSGTFLSYEQYF
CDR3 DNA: TGTGCCAGCAGTGGATCTGGGACATTCTTATCCTACGAGCAGTACTTC

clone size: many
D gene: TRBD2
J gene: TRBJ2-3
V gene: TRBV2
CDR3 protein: CASRTAGEGTDTQYF
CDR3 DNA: TGTGCCAGCAGGACAGCGGGAGAGGGGACAGATACGCAGTATTTT

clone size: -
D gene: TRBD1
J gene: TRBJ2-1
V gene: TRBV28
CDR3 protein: CASTSPGQEHNEQFF
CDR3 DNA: TGTGCCAGCACCTCCCCGGGACAGGAACACAATGAGCAGTTCTTC

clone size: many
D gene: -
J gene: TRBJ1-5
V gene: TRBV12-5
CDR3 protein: CASGLGQRNQPQHF
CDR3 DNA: TGTGCTAGTGGTTTGGGGCAGCGCAATCAGCCCCAGCATTTT

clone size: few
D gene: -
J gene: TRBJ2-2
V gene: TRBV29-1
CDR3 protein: CSVEGDQNTGELFF
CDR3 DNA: TGCAGCGTTGAAGGTGATCAAAACACCGGGGAGCTGTTTTTT

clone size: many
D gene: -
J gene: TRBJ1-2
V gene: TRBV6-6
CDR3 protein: CATSPGGRVHGYTF
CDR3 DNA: TGTGCCACCTCTCCTGGGGGCAGGGTCCATGGCTACACCTTC

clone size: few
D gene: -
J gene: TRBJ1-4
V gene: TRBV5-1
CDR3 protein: CASSLVPGAKVVGEKLFF
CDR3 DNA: TGCGCCAGCAGCTTGGTGCCGGGAGCGAAGGTGGTCGGGGAAAAACTGTTTTTT

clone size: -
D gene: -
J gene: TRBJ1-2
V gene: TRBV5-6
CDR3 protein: CASSLGGSRTYGYTF
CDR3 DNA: TGTGCCAGCAGCTTGGGGGGGAGTAGGACTTATGGCTACACCTTC

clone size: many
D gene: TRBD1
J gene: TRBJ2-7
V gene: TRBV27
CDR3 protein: CASSLRGQTYEQYF
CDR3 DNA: TGTGCCAGCAGTTTAAGGGGACAGACCTACGAGCAGTACTTC

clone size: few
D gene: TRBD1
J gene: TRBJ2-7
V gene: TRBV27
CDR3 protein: CASSFAQGGYEQYF
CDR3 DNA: TGTGCCAGCAGTTTCGCACAGGGGGGCTACGAGCAGTACTTC

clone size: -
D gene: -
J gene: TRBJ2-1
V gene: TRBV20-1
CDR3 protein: CSVRDRLNNEQFF
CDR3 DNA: TGCAGTGTTCGGGACCGATTAAACAATGAGCAGTTCTTC

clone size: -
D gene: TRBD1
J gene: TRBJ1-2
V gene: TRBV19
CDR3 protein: CASSIRQGSFYGYTF
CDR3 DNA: TGTGCCAGTAGTATTAGACAGGGGTCCTTCTATGGCTACACCTTC

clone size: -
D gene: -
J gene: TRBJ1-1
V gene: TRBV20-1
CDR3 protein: CSAPSGGVGTEAFF
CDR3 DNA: TGCAGTGCTCCCTCCGGAGGAGTCGGCACTGAAGCTTTCTTT

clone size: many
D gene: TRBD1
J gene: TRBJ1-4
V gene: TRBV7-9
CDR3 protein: CASSPRTGEEKLFF
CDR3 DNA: TGTGCCAGCAGCCCCCGGACAGGGGAGGAAAAACTGTTTTTT

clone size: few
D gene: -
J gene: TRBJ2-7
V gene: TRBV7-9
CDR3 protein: CASSAGISGEQYF
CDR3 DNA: TGTGCCAGCAGCGCCGGGATTAGCGGCGAGCAGTACTTC

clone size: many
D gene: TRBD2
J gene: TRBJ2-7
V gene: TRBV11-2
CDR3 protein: CASSSGGGVYEQYF
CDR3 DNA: TGTGCCAGCAGCTCCGGTGGGGGGGTGTACGAGCAGTACTTC

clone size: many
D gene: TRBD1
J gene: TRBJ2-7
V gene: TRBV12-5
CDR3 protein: CASGPQGADYEQYF
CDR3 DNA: TGTGCTAGTGGACCCCAGGGGGCTGATTACGAGCAGTACTTC

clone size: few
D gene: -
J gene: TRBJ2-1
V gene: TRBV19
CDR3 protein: CASSIDGSGAYNEQFF
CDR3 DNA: TGTGCCAGTAGTATAGACGGTAGCGGAGCCTACAATGAGCAGTTCTTC

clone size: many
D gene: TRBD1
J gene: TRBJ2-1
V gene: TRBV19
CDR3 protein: CASSIGTGYNEQFF
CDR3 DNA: TGTGCCAGCAGCATCGGGACAGGGTACAATGAGCAGTTCTTC

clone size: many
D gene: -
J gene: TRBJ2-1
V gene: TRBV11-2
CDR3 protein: CASSLIPPAYNEQFF
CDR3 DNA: TGTGCCAGCAGCTTAATCCCCCCGGCCTACAATGAGCAGTTCTTC

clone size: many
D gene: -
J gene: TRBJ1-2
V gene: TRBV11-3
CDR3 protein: CASSLVHLRANYGYTF
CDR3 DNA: TGTGCCAGCAGCTTAGTTCACCTCAGAGCTAACTATGGCTACACCTTC

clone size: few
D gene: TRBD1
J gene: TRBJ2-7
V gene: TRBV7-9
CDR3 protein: CASSPPTGGYEQYF
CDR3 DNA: TGTGCCAGCAGCCCGCCCACAGGGGGCTACGAGCAGTACTTC

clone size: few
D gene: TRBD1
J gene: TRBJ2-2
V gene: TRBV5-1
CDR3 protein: CASRGGTGSAGELFF
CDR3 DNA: TGCGCCAGCAGAGGTGGGACAGGGTCCGCCGGGGAGCTGTTTTTT

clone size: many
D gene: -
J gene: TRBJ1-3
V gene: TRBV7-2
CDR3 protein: CASSSDSISGNTIYF
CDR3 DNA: TGTGCCAGCAGCTCGGACAGCATCTCTGGAAACACCATATATTTT

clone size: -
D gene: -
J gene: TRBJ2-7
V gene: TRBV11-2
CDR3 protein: CASSLMAGTTYEQYF
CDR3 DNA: TGTGCCAGCAGCTTAATGGCCGGGACAACCTACGAGCAGTACTTC

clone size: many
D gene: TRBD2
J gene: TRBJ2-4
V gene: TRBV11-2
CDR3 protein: CASRTLAGPLAKNIQYF
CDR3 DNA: TGTGCCAGCCGCACCCTAGCGGGGCCCCTAGCCAAAAACATTCAGTACTTC